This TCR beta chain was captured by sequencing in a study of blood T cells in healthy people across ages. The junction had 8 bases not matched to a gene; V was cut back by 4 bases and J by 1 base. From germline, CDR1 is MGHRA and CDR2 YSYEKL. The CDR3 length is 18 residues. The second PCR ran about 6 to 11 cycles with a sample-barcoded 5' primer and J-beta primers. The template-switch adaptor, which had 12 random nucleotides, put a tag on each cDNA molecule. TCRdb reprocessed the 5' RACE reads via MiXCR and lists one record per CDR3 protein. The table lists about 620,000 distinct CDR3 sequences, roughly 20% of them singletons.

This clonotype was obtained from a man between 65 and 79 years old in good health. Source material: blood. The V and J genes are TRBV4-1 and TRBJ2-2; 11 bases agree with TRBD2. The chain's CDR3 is CASSPPGLAEMNTGELFF. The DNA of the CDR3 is TGCGCCAGCAGCCCCCCGGGACTAGCGGAGATGAACACCGGGGAGCTGTTTTTT.